The 21 T cell receptor beta chains listed next were all sequenced from one sample in a study of T cell responses to AZD1222 COVID-19 vaccine. The data were produced by immunoSEQ multiplex PCR, yet TCRdb's version contains in-frame clones alone and is incomplete. The repertoire includes approximately 91,000 clones, about 88% of them detected once, and roughly 13% sits in the top ten. Source: peripheral blood, taken on day 0 of AZD1222 vaccination. The receptors come from an adult in good health.

This chain links TRBV5-1 with TRBJ1-3; 12 bases match TRBD1. CDR1 SGHRS and CDR2 YFSETQ come from the germline V gene. J gave up 0 bases and V 0 bases, and 4 bases lay outside the gene matches. This CDR3 region has 18 residues. The CDR3 bases are TGCGCCAGCAGCTTGGGTGGGACAGGGGGCAACTCTGGAAACACCATATATTTT. This codes for CASSLGGTGGNSGNTIYF.

This clone was found a few times. The chain links TRBV19 to TRBJ2-2; D gene uncertain. Germline V gene data show CDR1 as LNHDA and CDR2 as SQIVND (reference sequence). The V end was cut by 3 bases, the J end by 3 bases, with 8 bases between. This CDR3 contains 14 residues. CDR3 sequence reads: CASSMSKDTGELFF. The CDR3 DNA reads TGTGCCAGTAGTATGTCAAAGGACACCGGGGAGCTGTTTTTT.

The chain is built from TRBV5-1 and TRBJ2-7, with 11 positions matching TRBD1. The CDR3 has 16 amino acids. Per germline, CDR1 SGHRS and CDR2 YFSETQ. Trimming removed 4 bases from V and 4 bases from J; junction bases left unmatched: 10. CDR3 nucleotides: TGCGCCAGCAGCCCAGGTAGGACAGGGGGCATTTACGAGCAGTACTTC. This translates into CASSPGRTGGIYEQYF.

This clone was recorded only once. The chain employs TRBV6-5 and TRBJ2-5; 9 nucleotides line up with TRBD1. Looked up from germline, CDR1 is MNHEY and CDR2 is SVGAGI. V was pared by 7 bases and J by 5 bases, with 8 bases of the junction left unmatched. This CDR3 has 14 residues. CDR3 in amino acids: CASKTGGGGETQYF. In DNA form, the CDR3 reads TGTGCCAGCAAGACAGGGGGAGGGGGGGAGACCCAGTACTTC.

This sequence joins TRBV6-5 and TRBJ2-7; 7 bases are shared with TRBD1. The germline CDR1 and CDR2 sequences are MNHEY and SVGAGI. The V segment lost 6 bases and the J segment 4 bases; nucleotides outside the gene matches: 12. The CDR3 has 15 amino acids. Written as DNA, the CDR3 is TGTGCCAGCAGCCCAACCCCCGACAGGGCTTACGAGCAGTACTTC. This gives the protein CASSPTPDRAYEQYF.

The chain employs TRBV4-1 and TRBJ2-6, with a possible D match to TRBD1 (5 bases). V dropped 0 bases and J dropped 0 bases, with 15 bases sitting between them. The CDR3 totals 19 residues. In germline, CDR1 is MGHRA, CDR2 YSYEKL. The DNA of the CDR3 is TGCGCCAGCAGCCAAGATTCCCCGGACACCAACTCTGGGGCCAACGTCCTGACTTTC. Its protein product is CASSQDSPDTNSGANVLTF.

This clone was recorded once. This chain joins TRBV5-1 and TRBJ2-7; 8 nucleotides line up with TRBD2. The junction had 3 bases not matched to a gene; V was cut back by 0 bases and J by 4 bases. This CDR3 is 14 amino acids long. Germline values: CDR1 SGHRS, CDR2 YFSETQ. The CDR3 protein is CASSLGLAMYEQYF. As DNA, the CDR3 is TGCGCCAGCAGCTTGGGACTAGCGATGTACGAGCAGTACTTC.

The chain links TRBV2 to TRBJ2-7; D may correspond to TRBD1 or TRBD2 (5 bases each). The V and J ends lost 8 bases and 2 bases respectively, with 13 bases between them. Germline loops: CDR1 SNHLY, CDR2 FYNNEI. The CDR3 totals 13 residues. The DNA of the CDR3 is TGTGCCAGCGAGGGGCAGGGACCCTACGAGCAGTACTTC. Encoded protein: CASEGQGPYEQYF.

The chain couples TRBV6-2 or TRBV6-3 to TRBJ1-2; D not resolved. Germline loops: CDR1 MNHEY, CDR2 SVGEGT. The CDR3 runs 15 residues. The germline V and J ends were trimmed by 3 bases and 4 bases, with 15 bases remaining between them. Here the CDR3 reads CASSYTELTLYGYTF. In nucleotides, the CDR3 is TGTGCCAGCAGTTATACGGAGCTTACCCTCTATGGCTACACCTTC.

This chain joins TRBV12-3 or TRBV12-4 and TRBJ1-5; D gene ambiguous. Trimming took 3 bases from V and 5 from J, leaving 8 bases between them. The CDR3 is 13 amino acids. As DNA, the CDR3 is TGTGCCAGCAGTTTTGACCGAGATCAGCCCCAGCATTTT. Protein: CASSFDRDQPQHF.

The V call is TRBV12-2, the J call TRBJ1-1. TRBV12-2 is designated a pseudogene. This CDR3 spans 13 amino acids. The CDR3 nucleotides are TGTGCAAGTCGCTTTAACGGTAACACTGAAGCTTTCTTT. Protein: CASRFNGNTEAFF.

The chain carries TRBV6-4 and TRBJ2-7, with D perhaps TRBD1 (6 bases). CDR1 is MRHNA, CDR2 SNTAGT, per germline. CDR3 length: 16 amino acids. Deletions cut 6 bases from V and 5 bases from J, with 23 bases between. CDR3 DNA: TGTGCCAGCAGCCTAATATCCGACAGGATAGGGGACGAGCAGTACTTC. Amino acids: CASSLISDRIGDEQYF.

For the CDR3, the DNA is TGTGCCAGTCAAAAGGGGGGCACAGATACGCAGTATTTT. The encoded protein is CASQKGGTDTQYF. This chain uses TRBV6-5 with TRBJ2-3; D may be TRBD1 (6 bases). Trimming removed 9 bases at V and 1 base at J, with 11 bases between. CDR1 and CDR2 (germline): MNHEY, SVGAGI. The CDR3 contains 13 residues.

V gene TRBV6-5 combines with J gene TRBJ1-2; D possibly corresponds to TRBD1 (6 bases). This CDR3 comprises 14 residues. Trimming took off 6 bases at V and 4 bases at J, with 15 bases between the two ends. Germline V gene lookup returns CDR1 MNHEY and CDR2 SVGAGI. The CDR3 here is CASRDGGAVYGYTF. CDR3 coding DNA: TGTGCCAGCAGGGACGGGGGCGCAGTCTATGGCTACACCTTC.

The table lists this clone with a count of one. This rearrangement joins TRBV7-2 to TRBJ1-6; D gene ambiguous. Looked up from germline, CDR1 is SGHTA and CDR2 is FQGNSA. This CDR3 comprises 14 residues. Trimming pared 3 bases from V and 7 bases from J, leaving 10 bases between. This CDR3 reads CASSFSRTNSPLHF. The CDR3 bases are TGTGCCAGCAGCTTTTCAAGGACGAATTCACCCCTCCACTTT.

The chain uses TRBV7-2 and TRBJ1-2; D unclear. Trimming stripped 5 bases from V and 0 bases from J, with 16 bases between. The CDR3 consists of 16 residues. The germline V gene encodes CDR1 SGHTA and CDR2 FQGNSA. The CDR3 spells CASSPRQALANYGYTF. The CDR3 nucleotides are TGTGCCAGCAGCCCTCGGCAGGCTTTAGCTAACTATGGCTACACCTTC. The variable domain in full, completed from reference TRBV7-2 and TRBJ1-2, reads GAGVSQSPSNKVTEKGKDVELRCDPISGHTALYWYRQSLGQGLEFLIYFQGNSAPDKSGLPSDRFSAERTGGSVSTLTIQRTQQEDSAVYLCASSPRQALANYGYTFGSGTRLTVV.

V usage is TRBV7-9 and J usage is TRBJ2-5; possibly TRBD2 for D (6 bases). CDR1 SEHNR and CDR2 FQNEAQ come from the germline V gene (reference sequence). V lost 1 base and J lost 3, with 9 bases in between. This CDR3 contains 14 residues. The CDR3 is CASSLVLAEETQYF. For the CDR3, the DNA is TGTGCCAGCAGCTTAGTACTAGCCGAAGAGACCCAGTACTTC.

This clone was seen only once. The V gene is TRBV6-5, the J gene TRBJ2-3; D is uncertain. CDR1 is MNHEY and CDR2 is SVGAGI in the germline V gene. V was trimmed by 7 bases and J by 1 base, leaving 9 bases between them. This CDR3 is built from 13 residues. The CDR3 loop is CASTRTGTDTQYF. CDR3 sequence (DNA): TGTGCCAGCACAAGGACGGGCACAGATACGCAGTATTTT.

The chain carries TRBV30 and TRBJ1-1; TRBD1 is a possible D gene (6 bases). V dropped 0 bases and J dropped 0 bases, with 11 bases sitting between them. This CDR3 region has 15 residues. The V gene's germline CDR1 is GTSNPN and CDR2 SVGIG (reference sequence). The CDR3 reads CAWSVPGHMNTEAFF. The CDR3 nucleotides read TGTGCCTGGAGTGTACCGGGACACATGAACACTGAAGCTTTCTTT.

The chain employs TRBV28 and TRBJ2-4, with 9 positions matching TRBD2. CDR1 is MDHEN, CDR2 SYDVKM, per germline. V lost 6 bases to trimming and J lost 12 bases; unmatched junction nucleotides: 6. CDR3 size: 12 residues. The CDR3 bases are TGTGCCAGCAGCCTCGGCGGGGGGGATCAGTACTTC. Amino acid sequence: CASSLGGGDQYF.

The genes are TRBV15 and TRBJ1-3, with D unresolved. V was pared by 6 bases and J by 4 bases, with 7 bases between. CDR3 length equals 12 residues. Germline loops: CDR1 LNHNV, CDR2 YYDKDF (reference sequence). The DNA for the CDR3 is TGTGCCACCAGTAGTCCGGGAAACACCATATATTTT. It yields the protein CATSSPGNTIYF.